This is a list of T cell receptor beta chains from one sample in a study of T cell changes during pregnancy in multiple sclerosis. Profiled with immunoSEQ multiplex PCR; TCRdb holds only in-frame clones, not every one. The sample has just over 50,000 clones, 94% seen once; the top ten hold just under 0.6%. Sequencing was performed on CD4+ T cells from peripheral blood mononuclear cells, taken in the second trimester of pregnancy. The receptors come from a female donor with multiple sclerosis, enrolled in a pregnancy study. CDR3s include the opening cysteine and the closing phenylalanine or tryptophan. Each record gives: V gene, CDR3 protein.

v_gene: TRBV30
CDR3aa: CAWSGQGYEQYF

v_gene: TRBV6-5
CDR3aa: CASRETKGQPQHF

v_gene: TRBV10-3
CDR3aa: CAIGLGQGLREAFF

v_gene: TRBV29-1
CDR3aa: CSVDKGEMNTEAFF

v_gene: TRBV9
CDR3aa: CASSVGTGYQPQHF

v_gene: TRBV29-1
CDR3aa: CSVGRQGSTGELFF

v_gene: TRBV7-9
CDR3aa: CASSSRQGFYGYTF

v_gene: TRBV2
CDR3aa: CASSADSGEQFF

v_gene: TRBV9
CDR3aa: CASSVDPGSSGNTIYF

v_gene: TRBV5-6
CDR3aa: CASSLLSGQTYGYTF

v_gene: TRBV6-5
CDR3aa: CASRPSGGAVEQFF

v_gene: TRBV18
CDR3aa: CASSPFPGQGLYEAFF

v_gene: TRBV11-3
CDR3aa: CASSFGGPDNEQFF

v_gene: TRBV9
CDR3aa: CASSVEPRGIADNEQFF

v_gene: TRBV5-1
CDR3aa: CASSLGMRTGETETQYF

v_gene: TRBV19
CDR3aa: CASSISVYGYTF